These 20 T cell receptor beta chains originate from one sample sequenced in a study of OX40 agonist ivuxolimab in advanced cancers. Libraries were prepared by immunoSEQ multiplex PCR; TCRdb keeps only in-frame clonotypes and omits some of them. The sample contains 50,000 or so clones, about 77% of which appear only once. The input for sequencing was CD4+ or CD8+ T cells sorted from blood, taken in a trial of the OX40 agonist ivuxolimab. These TCRs come from an adult with an advanced solid tumor such as melanoma, head and neck, liver or kidney cancer.

This rearrangement joins TRBV28 to TRBJ2-5; 8 positions agree with TRBD2. The DNA end favors TRBJ2-7, so the J call may be wrong. The germline gives CDR1 MDHEN, CDR2 SYDVKM. This CDR3 contains 15 residues. The CDR3, as DNA: TGTGCCAGCAGTACTATGACTAGCGCAAAGTACGAGCAGTACTTC. Translation: CASSTMTSAKYEQYF.

The CDR3 sequence: CASSSLLEQFF. The CDR3 DNA follows: TGTGCCAGCAGTTCCCTTCTGGAGCAGTTCTTC. This rearrangement joins TRBV6-1 to TRBJ2-1; unclear D gene. V lost 5 bases and J lost 10, with 9 bases in between. The V gene's germline CDR1 is MNHNS and CDR2 SASEGT. The CDR3 spans 11 residues.

This clone was observed a single time. This sequence joins TRBV19 and TRBJ2-6; D is uncertain. Germline values: CDR1 LNHDA, CDR2 SQIVND (reference sequence). The CDR3 extends over 16 amino acids. V gave up 1 base and J gave up 1 base, with 8 bases separating them. CDR3 sequence reads: CASSIGTLSGANVLTF. The CDR3 DNA sequence: TGTGCCAGTAGTATAGGGACCCTTTCTGGGGCCAACGTCCTGACTTTC.

The chain uses TRBV5-1 and TRBJ2-7; TRBD1 agrees at 9 bases. The V and J ends lost 4 bases and 4 bases, in that order; junction bases with no gene match: 9. Germline assignment: CDR1 SGHRS and CDR2 YFSETQ. CDR3 length: 15 amino acids. The CDR3 sequence is CASSEQGQGKYEQYF. CDR3 bases: TGCGCCAGCAGCGAACAGGGACAGGGTAAATACGAGCAGTACTTC.

J is TRBJ1-2 and V is TRBV2, with D uncertain. There are 14 residues in the CDR3. V dropped 2 bases and J dropped 8 bases, with 15 bases sitting between them. Germline V gene lookup returns CDR1 SNHLY and CDR2 FYNNEI. The CDR3: CASSERRVFGGYTF. The DNA of the CDR3 is TGTGCCAGCAGTGAACGAAGAGTTTTCGGAGGCTACACCTTC.

This chain uses TRBV19 with TRBJ2-2; 15 positions match TRBD2. CDR3 length: 15 amino acids. With 5 bases clipped from V and 6 bases from J, the junction kept 1 base outside the gene matches. Germline-derived CDR1 and CDR2 are LNHDA and SQIVND (reference sequence). CDR3 amino acids: CASSGLAGGPGELFF. The DNA for the CDR3 is TGTGCCAGTAGTGGACTAGCGGGAGGGCCCGGGGAGCTGTTTTTT. The full variable domain, in which reference TRBV19 and TRBJ2-2 provide the parts outside the CDR3, is DGGITQSPKYLFRKEGQNVTLSCEQNLNHDAMYWYRQDPGQGLRLIYYSQIVNDFQKGDIAEGYSVSREKKESFPLTVTSAQKNPTAFYLCASSGLAGGPGELFFGEGSRLTVL.

The table lists this clone with a count of one. The rearrangement links TRBV5-6 to TRBJ2-2, with D possibly matching TRBD2 (6 bases). This CDR3 comprises 14 residues. The V end lost 8 bases, the J end lost 4 bases, and 15 bases lay between the germline ends. Germline CDR1 and CDR2: SGHDT and YYEEEE. This CDR3 is CASRLRGSTGELFF. The CDR3, as DNA: TGTGCCAGTAGACTTCGGGGGAGCACCGGGGAGCTGTTTTTT.

This clone was counted a single time. The V gene is TRBV9, the J gene TRBJ2-5; D gene ambiguous. Per germline, CDR1 SGDLS and CDR2 YYNGEE. The CDR3 loop spans 14 amino acids. V was trimmed by 0 bases and J by 5 bases, leaving 11 bases between them. The CDR3 region has the DNA TGTGCCAGCAGCGTAGGGTCGGAGAGGGAGACCCAGTACTTC. Its protein is CASSVGSERETQYF. Using reference TRBV9 and TRBJ2-5 for the parts outside the CDR3, the full variable domain is DSGVTQTPKHLITATGQRVTLRCSPRSGDLSVYWYQQSLDQGLQFLIQYYNGEERAKGNILERFSAQQFPDLHSELNLSSLELGDSALYFCASSVGSERETQYFGPGTRLLVL.

This chain links TRBV2 with TRBJ1-2; D is ambiguous. The CDR3 spans 15 residues. With 3 bases removed from V and 0 bases from J, the gap between germline ends came to 11 bases. Germline loops: CDR1 SNHLY, CDR2 FYNNEI. The CDR3 here is CASSEVRKTNYGYTF. As DNA, the CDR3 is TGTGCCAGCAGTGAGGTTAGGAAAACTAACTATGGCTACACCTTC.

The chain has TRBV7-9 and TRBJ2-7; D is possibly TRBD2 (6 bases). With 3 bases removed from V and 2 bases from J, the gap between germline ends came to 20 bases. Germline CDR1 and CDR2: SEHNR and FQNEAQ (reference sequence). This CDR3 is built from 17 residues. The CDR3, as DNA: TGTGCCAGCAGCTTTAGGCTGGGGGGTCCCGGGGCCTACGAGCAGTACTTC. It is translated as CASSFRLGGPGAYEQYF.

The CDR3 coding sequence is TGTGCCAGTAGTATTAGCACTAGCACAGGGGGGACCCAGTACTTC. Protein: CASSISTSTGGTQYF. The chain recombines TRBV19 with TRBJ2-5; 8 bases match TRBD1. With 3 bases clipped from V and 7 bases from J, the junction kept 10 bases outside the gene matches. The CDR3 length is 15 residues. Per the germline V gene, CDR1 is LNHDA and CDR2 is SQIVND (reference sequence).

V is TRBV6-1 and J is TRBJ1-2; 8 bases match TRBD1. CDR3 length: 15 residues. Losses at the gene ends were 5 bases for V and 8 bases for J; bases not matched to a gene: 13. CDR1 is MNHNS and CDR2 is SASEGT in the germline V gene. The CDR3 DNA sequence: TGTGCCAGCAGTATCGAGGGGCCAGGGGGCTTCGGCTACACCTTC. It specifies CASSIEGPGGFGYTF.

Here the CDR3 reads CASGVGQGWGTQYF. CDR3 sequence (DNA): TGTGCTAGTGGTGTCGGACAGGGGTGGGGGACCCAGTACTTC. This sequence joins TRBV12-5 and TRBJ2-5, with TRBD1 identical over 9 bases. CDR1 and CDR2 (germline): LGHNT, FRNRAP. The CDR3 is 14 amino acids. V gave up 5 bases and J gave up 7 bases; unmatched junction bases: 8.

The chain recombines TRBV5-1 with TRBJ2-7; 7 bases are a match to TRBD2. CDR1 and CDR2 (germline): SGHRS, YFSETQ. V lost 2 bases and J lost 0; bases outside the gene matches: 8. The CDR3 spans 16 residues. CDR3 sequence: CASSFALASSSYEQYF. The CDR3 DNA reads TGCGCCAGCAGCTTTGCACTAGCGTCAAGCTCCTACGAGCAGTACTTC.

The chain carries TRBV2 and TRBJ1-1; 11 bases are a match to TRBD1. The junction had 4 bases not matched to a gene; V was cut back by 7 bases and J by 3 bases. Looked up from germline, CDR1 is SNHLY and CDR2 is FYNNEI. The CDR3 spans 14 residues. CDR3 DNA sequence: TGTGCCAGCATCCGGGGACAGGGGGACACTGAAGCTTTCTTT. It translates to CASIRGQGDTEAFF. The whole variable domain, remainder taken from reference TRBV2 and TRBJ1-1, is EPEVTQTPSHQVTQMGQEVILRCVPISNHLYFYWYRQILGQKVEFLVSFYNNEISEKSEIFDDQFSVERPDGSNFTLKIRSTKLEDSAMYFCASIRGQGDTEAFFGQGTRLTVV.

The chain joins TRBV6-5 to TRBJ1-2; 7 nucleotides align to TRBD1. This CDR3 comprises 14 residues. The germline CDR1 and CDR2 sequences are MNHEY and SVGAGI. With V trimmed by 7 bases and J by 3 bases, 8 bases remained unmatched. DNA for the CDR3: TGTGCCAGCACCTACAGGGGTGCGGACTATGGCTACACCTTC. The encoded protein is CASTYRGADYGYTF.

This chain uses TRBV21-1 with TRBJ1-1; the table assigns TRBD1, which was not confirmed against the DNA. TRBV21-1 is deemed a pseudogene. The CDR3 spans 15 residues. This CDR3 is CASSKVDRVGTEAFF. CDR3 DNA sequence: TGTGCCAGCAGCAAAGTGGACAGGGTAGGTACTGAAGCTTTCTTT.

This clone has just one count. The gene calls are TRBV27 and TRBJ1-2; 11 nucleotides match TRBD1. V gave up 6 bases and J gave up 8 bases; unmatched junction bases: 5. Germline values: CDR1 MNHEY, CDR2 SMNVEV (reference sequence). This CDR3 comprises 13 residues. CDR3 sequence (DNA): TGTGCCAGCAGAGGACAGGGGGCGGGAGGCTACACCTTC. It is translated as CASRGQGAGGYTF.

V usage is TRBV27 and J usage is TRBJ1-2; D is ambiguous. V was shortened by 6 bases and J by 7 bases, with 12 bases between the two germline ends. The CDR3 is 12 amino acids. From germline, CDR1 is MNHEY and CDR2 SMNVEV (reference sequence). The CDR3 nucleotides read TGTGCCAGCAGGGGAGGAACCTTTGGCTACACCTTC. Its translation is CASRGGTFGYTF.

V is TRBV15 and J is TRBJ2-2; 10 positions agree with TRBD1. CDR3 length: 16 amino acids. The germline gives CDR1 LNHNV, CDR2 YYDKDF (reference sequence). V was clipped by 8 bases and J by 3 bases; unmatched bases: 9. This chain's CDR3 is CATHPGTGADTGELFF. CDR3 coding DNA: TGTGCCACCCATCCCGGGACAGGGGCCGACACCGGGGAGCTGTTTTTT. Combining the CDR3 with reference TRBV15 and TRBJ2-2 gives the whole variable domain DAMVIQNPRYQVTQFGKPVTLSCSQTLNHNVMYWYQQKSSQAPKLLFHYYDKDFNNEADTPDNFQSRRPNTSFCFLDIRSPGLGDTAMYLCATHPGTGADTGELFFGEGSRLTVL.